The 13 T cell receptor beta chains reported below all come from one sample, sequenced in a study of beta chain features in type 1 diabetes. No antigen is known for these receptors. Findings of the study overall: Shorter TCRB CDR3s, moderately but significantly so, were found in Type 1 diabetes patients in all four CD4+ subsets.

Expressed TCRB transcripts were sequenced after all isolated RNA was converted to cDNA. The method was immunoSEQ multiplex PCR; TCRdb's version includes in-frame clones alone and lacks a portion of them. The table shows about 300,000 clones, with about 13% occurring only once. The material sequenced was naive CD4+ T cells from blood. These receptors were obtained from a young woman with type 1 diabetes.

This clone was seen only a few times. CDR3 coding DNA: TGTGCCAGCAGCCAAGATGCGGCGGGACGAGCAGATACGCAGTATTTT. Translated: CASSQDAAGRADTQYF. The J gene is TRBJ2-3, the V gene TRBV14; perhaps TRBD2 as D (6 bases). This CDR3 is built from 16 residues. In germline, CDR1 is SGHDN, CDR2 FVKESK. The V end lost 0 bases, the J end lost 4 bases, and 14 bases lay between the germline ends. The whole variable domain, remainder taken from reference TRBV14 and TRBJ2-3, is EAGVTQFPSHSVIEKGQTVTLRCDPISGHDNLYWYRRVMGKEIKFLLHFVKESKQDESGMPNNRFLAERTGGTYSTLKVQPAELEDSGVYFCASSQDAAGRADTQYFGPGTRLTVL.

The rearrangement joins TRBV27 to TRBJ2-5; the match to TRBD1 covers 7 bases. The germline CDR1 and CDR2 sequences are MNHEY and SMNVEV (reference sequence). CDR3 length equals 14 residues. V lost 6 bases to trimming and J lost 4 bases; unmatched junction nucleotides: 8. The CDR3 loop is CASSQRGLGETQYF. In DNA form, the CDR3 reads TGTGCCAGCAGCCAGAGGGGGCTGGGAGAGACCCAGTACTTC.

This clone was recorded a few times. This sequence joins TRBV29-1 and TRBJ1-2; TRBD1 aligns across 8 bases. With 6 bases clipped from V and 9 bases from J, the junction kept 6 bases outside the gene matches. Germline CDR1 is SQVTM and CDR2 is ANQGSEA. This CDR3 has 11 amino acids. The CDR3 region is CSVEDRERYTF. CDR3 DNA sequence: TGCAGCGTAGAGGACAGGGAACGCTACACCTTC.

The DNA for the CDR3 is TGTGCCAGCTCCCGGGACAGGGTCCCCTACGAGCAGTACGTC. Translating it yields CASSRDRVPYEQYV. The chain combines TRBV5-6 with TRBJ2-7; 9 bases are a match to TRBD1. Germline-derived CDR1 and CDR2 are SGHDT and YYEEEE. Germline trimming cut 7 bases from V and 2 bases from J; bases unmatched to any gene: 7. This CDR3 region has 14 residues.

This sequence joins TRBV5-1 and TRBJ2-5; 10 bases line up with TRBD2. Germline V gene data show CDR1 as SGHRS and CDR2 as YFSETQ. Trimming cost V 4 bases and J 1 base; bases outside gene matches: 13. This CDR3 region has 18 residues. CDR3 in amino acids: CASSPGRTSGELQETQYF. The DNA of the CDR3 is TGCGCCAGCAGCCCAGGACGGACTAGCGGAGAGCTCCAAGAGACCCAGTACTTC.

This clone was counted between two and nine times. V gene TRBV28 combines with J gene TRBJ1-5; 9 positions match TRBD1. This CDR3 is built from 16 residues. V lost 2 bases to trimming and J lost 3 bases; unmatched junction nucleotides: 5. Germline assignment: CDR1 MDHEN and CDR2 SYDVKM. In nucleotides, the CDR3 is TGTGCCAGCAGTTTACGGACAGGGGTCTACAATCAGCCCCAGCATTTT. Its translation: CASSLRTGVYNQPQHF.

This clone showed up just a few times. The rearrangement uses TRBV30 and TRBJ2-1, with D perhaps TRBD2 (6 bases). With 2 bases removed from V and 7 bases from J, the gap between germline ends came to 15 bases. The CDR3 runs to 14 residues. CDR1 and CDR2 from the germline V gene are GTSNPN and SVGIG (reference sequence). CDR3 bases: TGTGCCTGGAGTACCGGAGGGCACGCGAATGAGCAGTTCTTC. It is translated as CAWSTGGHANEQFF.

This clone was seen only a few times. CDR3 coding DNA: TGTGCCAGCAGCTTACGGGGAGGGTACACTGAAGCTTTCTTT. Protein product: CASSLRGGYTEAFF. The rearrangement joins TRBV7-2 to TRBJ1-1; no reliable D call. Trimming took 2 bases from V and 3 from J, leaving 10 bases between them. This CDR3 comprises 14 residues. Germline V gene lookup returns CDR1 SGHTA and CDR2 FQGNSA.

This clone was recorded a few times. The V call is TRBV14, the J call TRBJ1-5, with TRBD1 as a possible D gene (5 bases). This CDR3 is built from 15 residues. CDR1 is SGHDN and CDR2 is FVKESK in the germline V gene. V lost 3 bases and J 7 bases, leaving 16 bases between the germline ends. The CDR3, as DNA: TGTGCCAGCAGCCAGGGGCAGCCGTACGGACAGCCCCAGCATTTT. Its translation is CASSQGQPYGQPQHF.

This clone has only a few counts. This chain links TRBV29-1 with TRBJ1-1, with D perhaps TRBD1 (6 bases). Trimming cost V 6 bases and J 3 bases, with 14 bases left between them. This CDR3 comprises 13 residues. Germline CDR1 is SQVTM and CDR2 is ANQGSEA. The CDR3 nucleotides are TGCAGCGTACAGGGCCGGGCGGACACTGAAGCTTTCTTT. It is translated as CSVQGRADTEAFF.

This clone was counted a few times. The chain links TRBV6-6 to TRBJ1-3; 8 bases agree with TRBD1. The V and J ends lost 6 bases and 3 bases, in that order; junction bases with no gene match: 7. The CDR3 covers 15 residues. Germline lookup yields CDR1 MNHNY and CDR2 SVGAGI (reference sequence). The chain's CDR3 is CASSSRTGSGNTIYF. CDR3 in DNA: TGTGCCAGCAGCTCACGGACAGGGAGTGGAAACACCATATATTTT.

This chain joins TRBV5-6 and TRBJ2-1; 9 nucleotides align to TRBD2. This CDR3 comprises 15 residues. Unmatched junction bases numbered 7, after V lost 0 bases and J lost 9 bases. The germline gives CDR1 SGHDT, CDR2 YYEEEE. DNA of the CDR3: TGTGCCAGCAGCTTGGGGGGCGGGAGGGCCGGTGAGCAGTTCTTC. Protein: CASSLGGGRAGEQFF.

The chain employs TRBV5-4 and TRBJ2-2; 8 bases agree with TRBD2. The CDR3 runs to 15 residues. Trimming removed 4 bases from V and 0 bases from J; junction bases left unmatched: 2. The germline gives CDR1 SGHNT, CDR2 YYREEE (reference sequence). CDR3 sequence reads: CASSRGGANTGELFF. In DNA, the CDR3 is TGTGCCAGCAGCCGGGGGGGGGCGAACACCGGGGAGCTGTTTTTT.